This T cell receptor beta chain originates from a study of CD8+CD57+ T cells in acquired aplastic anemia. According to the study, genomic DNA was the template for TCR beta VDJ and CDR3 profiling. TCRdb re-called the reads through MiXCR, storing one row per CDR3 protein. The sample carries about 150,000 distinct CDR3 sequences, about 50% recorded once. The V and J ends lost 6 bases and 7 bases, in that order; junction bases with no gene match: 7. The CDR3 consists of 15 residues. CDR1 and CDR2 (germline): KGHSH, LQKENI. CD8+CD57+ cell expansion had been shown by flow cytometry in patients chosen for sequencing.

The chain is built from TRBV18 and TRBJ2-1; TRBD2 matches at 12 bases. Material: sorted CD4+, CD8+, or CD8+CD57+ T cells (not recorded which) from PBMCs. The source of this sequence is a human donor with aplastic anemia. CDR3 loop: CASSRRTSGDNEQFF. Here the CDR3 DNA reads TGTGCCAGCTCCCGACGGACTAGCGGGGATAATGAGCAGTTCTTC.